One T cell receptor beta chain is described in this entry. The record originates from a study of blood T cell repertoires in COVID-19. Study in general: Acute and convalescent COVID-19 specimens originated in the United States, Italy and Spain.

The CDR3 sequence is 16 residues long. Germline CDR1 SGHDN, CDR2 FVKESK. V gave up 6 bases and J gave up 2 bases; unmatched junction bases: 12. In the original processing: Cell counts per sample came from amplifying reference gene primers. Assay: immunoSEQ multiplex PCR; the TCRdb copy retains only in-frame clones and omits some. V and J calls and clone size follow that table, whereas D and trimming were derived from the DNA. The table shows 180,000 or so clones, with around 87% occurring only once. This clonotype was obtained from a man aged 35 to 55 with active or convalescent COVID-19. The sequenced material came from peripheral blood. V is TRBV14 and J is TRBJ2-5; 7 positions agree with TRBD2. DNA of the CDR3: TGTGCCAGCAGTTTTCTTGGGGGGGTATTGCAAGAGACCCAGTACTTC. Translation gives CASSFLGGVLQETQYF.